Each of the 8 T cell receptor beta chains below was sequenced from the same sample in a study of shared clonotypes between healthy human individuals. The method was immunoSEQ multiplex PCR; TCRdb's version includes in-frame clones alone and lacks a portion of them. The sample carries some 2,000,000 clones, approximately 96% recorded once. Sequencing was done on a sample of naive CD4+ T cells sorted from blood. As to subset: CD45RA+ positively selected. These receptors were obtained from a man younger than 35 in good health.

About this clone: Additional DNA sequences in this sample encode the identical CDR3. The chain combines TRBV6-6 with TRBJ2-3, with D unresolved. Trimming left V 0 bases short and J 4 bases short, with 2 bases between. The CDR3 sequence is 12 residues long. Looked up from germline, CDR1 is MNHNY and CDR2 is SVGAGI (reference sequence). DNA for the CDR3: TGTGCCAGCAGTTACTCGTCAGATACGCAGTATTTT. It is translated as CASSYSSDTQYF.

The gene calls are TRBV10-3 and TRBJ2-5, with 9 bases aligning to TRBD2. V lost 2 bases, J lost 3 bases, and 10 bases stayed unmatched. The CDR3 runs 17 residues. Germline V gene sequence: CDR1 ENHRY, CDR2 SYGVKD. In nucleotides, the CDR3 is TGTGCCATCAGTGAGCCTAGCGGGATCCCAAAGGAAGAGACCCAGTACTTC. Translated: CAISEPSGIPKEETQYF.

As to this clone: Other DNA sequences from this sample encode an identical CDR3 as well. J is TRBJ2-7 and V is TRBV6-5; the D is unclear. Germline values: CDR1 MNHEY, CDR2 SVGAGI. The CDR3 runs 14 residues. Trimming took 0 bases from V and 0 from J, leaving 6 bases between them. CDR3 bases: TGTGCCAGCAGTTACTCGTCTAGCTCCTACGAGCAGTACTTC. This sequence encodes CASSYSSSSYEQYF.

The DNA of the CDR3 is TGTGCCTGGAGCGCCCTTCCCGGGACAGGGAAAGAAAAACTGTTTTTT. It translates to CAWSALPGTGKEKLFF. The J gene is TRBJ1-4, the V gene TRBV30, with 9 nucleotides matching TRBD1. This CDR3 comprises 16 residues. Unmatched junction bases numbered 13, after V lost 3 bases and J lost 8 bases. The germline V gene encodes CDR1 GTSNPN and CDR2 SVGIG (reference sequence).

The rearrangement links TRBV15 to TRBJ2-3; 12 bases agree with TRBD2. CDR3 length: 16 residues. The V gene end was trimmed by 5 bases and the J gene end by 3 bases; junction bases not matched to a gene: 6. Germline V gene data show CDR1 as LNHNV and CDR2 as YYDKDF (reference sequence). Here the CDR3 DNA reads TGTGCCACCAGCGCCCGGACTAGCGGGAAGACAGATACGCAGTATTTT. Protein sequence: CATSARTSGKTDTQYF.

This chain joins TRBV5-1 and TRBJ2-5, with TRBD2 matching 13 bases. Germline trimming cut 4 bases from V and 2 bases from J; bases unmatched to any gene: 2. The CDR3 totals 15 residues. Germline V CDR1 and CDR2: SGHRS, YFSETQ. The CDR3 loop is CASSAGLAGQETQYF. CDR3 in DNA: TGCGCCAGCAGCGCGGGACTAGCGGGACAAGAGACCCAGTACTTC.

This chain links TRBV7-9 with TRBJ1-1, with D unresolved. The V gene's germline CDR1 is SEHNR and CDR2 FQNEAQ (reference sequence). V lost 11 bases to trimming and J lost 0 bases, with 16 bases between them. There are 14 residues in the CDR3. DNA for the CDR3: TGTGCCTTCGGGGAGAAAGGGATGAACACTGAAGCTTTCTTT. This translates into CAFGEKGMNTEAFF.

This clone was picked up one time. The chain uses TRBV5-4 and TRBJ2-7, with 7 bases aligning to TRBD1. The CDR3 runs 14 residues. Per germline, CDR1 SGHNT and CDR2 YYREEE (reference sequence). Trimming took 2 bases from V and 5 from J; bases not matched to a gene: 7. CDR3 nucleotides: TGTGCCAGCAGCTTCTTTTCAGGGGGTAACGAGCAGTACTTC. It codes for CASSFFSGGNEQYF.